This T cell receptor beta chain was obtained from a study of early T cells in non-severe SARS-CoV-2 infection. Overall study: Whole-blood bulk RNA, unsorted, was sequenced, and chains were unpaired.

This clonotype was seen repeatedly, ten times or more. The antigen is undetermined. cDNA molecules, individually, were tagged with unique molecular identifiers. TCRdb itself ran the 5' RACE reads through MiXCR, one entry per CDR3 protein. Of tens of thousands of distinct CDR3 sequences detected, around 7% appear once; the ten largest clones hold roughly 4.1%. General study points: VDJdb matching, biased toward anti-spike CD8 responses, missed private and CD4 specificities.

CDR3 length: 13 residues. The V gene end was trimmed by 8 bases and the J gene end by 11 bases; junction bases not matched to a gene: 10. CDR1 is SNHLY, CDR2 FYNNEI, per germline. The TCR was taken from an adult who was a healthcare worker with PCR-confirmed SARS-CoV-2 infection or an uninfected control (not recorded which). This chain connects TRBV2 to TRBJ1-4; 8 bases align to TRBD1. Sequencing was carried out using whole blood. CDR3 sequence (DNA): TGTGCCAGCTTGGGGACAGGTCGGGGGAAACTGTTTTTT. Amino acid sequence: CASLGTGRGKLFF.